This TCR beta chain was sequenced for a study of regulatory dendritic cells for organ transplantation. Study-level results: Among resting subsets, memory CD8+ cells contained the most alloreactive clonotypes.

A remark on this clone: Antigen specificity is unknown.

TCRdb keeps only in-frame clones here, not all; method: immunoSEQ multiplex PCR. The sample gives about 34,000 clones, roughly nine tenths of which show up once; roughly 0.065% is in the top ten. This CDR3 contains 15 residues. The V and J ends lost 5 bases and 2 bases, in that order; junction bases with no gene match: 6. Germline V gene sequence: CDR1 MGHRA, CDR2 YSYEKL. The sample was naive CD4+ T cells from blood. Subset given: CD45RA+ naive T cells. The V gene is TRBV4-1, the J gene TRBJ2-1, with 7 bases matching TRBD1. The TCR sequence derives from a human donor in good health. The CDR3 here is CASSAPGQAYNEQFF. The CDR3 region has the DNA TGCGCCAGCAGCGCCCCCGGACAGGCCTACAATGAGCAGTTCTTC.